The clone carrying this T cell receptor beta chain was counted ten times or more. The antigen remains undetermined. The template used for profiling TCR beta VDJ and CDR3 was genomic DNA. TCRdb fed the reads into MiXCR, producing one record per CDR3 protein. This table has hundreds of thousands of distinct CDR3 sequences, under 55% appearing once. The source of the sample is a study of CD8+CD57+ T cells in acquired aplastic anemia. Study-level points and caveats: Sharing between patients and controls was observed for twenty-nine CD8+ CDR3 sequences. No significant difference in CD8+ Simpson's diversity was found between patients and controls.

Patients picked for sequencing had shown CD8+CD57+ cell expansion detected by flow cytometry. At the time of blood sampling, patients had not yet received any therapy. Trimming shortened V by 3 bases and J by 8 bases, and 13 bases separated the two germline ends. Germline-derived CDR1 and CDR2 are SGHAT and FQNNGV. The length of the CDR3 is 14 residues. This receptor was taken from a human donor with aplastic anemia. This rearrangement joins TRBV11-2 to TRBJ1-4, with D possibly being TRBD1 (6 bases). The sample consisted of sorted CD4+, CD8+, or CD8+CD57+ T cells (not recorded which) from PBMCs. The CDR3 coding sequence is TGTGCCAGCAGCTTGGGGGCGGGAAGAGAAAAACTGTTTTTT. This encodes CASSLGAGREKLFF.